This is a list of T cell receptor beta chains from one sample in a study of CD8 T cells in Susac syndrome. One entry per CDR3 protein results from TCRdb running MiXCR on the immunoSEQ multiplex PCR reads. Among approximately 46,000 distinct CDR3 sequences listed, over 90% were seen once. Sequencing used CD8+ T cells from PBMCs. The receptors come from a human donor in good health. Both conserved end residues are part of each CDR3. Fields, in order: V gene, CDR3 length, J gene, clone size, D gene, CDR3 DNA, CDR3 protein. The D gene is left open where the match is weak. The listing skips clone size in some rows; elsewhere it reads once, few, many or a size class.

v_call: TRBV12-3/TRBV12-4
cdr3_length: 14
j_call: TRBJ1-1
clone_size: .
d_call: .
cdr3_nt: TGTGCCAGCAGATACGACCCGGGGGTCACTGAAGCTTTCTTT
cdr3_aa: CASRYDPGVTEAFF

v_call: TRBV5-4
cdr3_length: 12
j_call: TRBJ1-2
clone_size: .
d_call: .
cdr3_nt: TGTGCCAGCAGGGGGACTAACTATGGCTACACCTTC
cdr3_aa: CASRGTNYGYTF

v_call: TRBV27
cdr3_length: 14
j_call: TRBJ2-7
clone_size: .
d_call: .
cdr3_nt: TGTGCCAGCAGTTTAAGTGTCAGTATGGGCGAGCAGTACTTC
cdr3_aa: CASSLSVSMGEQYF

v_call: TRBV12-3/TRBV12-4
cdr3_length: 16
j_call: TRBJ2-1
clone_size: .
d_call: TRBD2
cdr3_nt: TGTGCCAGCAGTGGCGGACTAGCGGGAGTAATCGATGAGCAGTTCTTC
cdr3_aa: CASSGGLAGVIDEQFF

v_call: TRBV9
cdr3_length: 17
j_call: TRBJ2-3
clone_size: .
d_call: TRBD2
cdr3_nt: TGTGCCAGCAGCGTAGGCGGTAGCGGGAGTGGCGCAGATACGCAGTATTTT
cdr3_aa: CASSVGGSGSGADTQYF

v_call: TRBV20-1
cdr3_length: 17
j_call: TRBJ2-1
clone_size: .
d_call: TRBD2
cdr3_nt: TGCAGTGCTAGGGGACTAGCGGGACCCCAAAACCCCAATGAGCAGTTCTTC
cdr3_aa: CSARGLAGPQNPNEQFF

v_call: TRBV5-1
cdr3_length: 13
j_call: TRBJ2-1
clone_size: .
d_call: .
cdr3_nt: TGCGCCAGCAGCTTAAATAGGGCTGGGGAGCAGTTCTTC
cdr3_aa: CASSLNRAGEQFF

v_call: TRBV12-3/TRBV12-4
cdr3_length: 13
j_call: TRBJ2-1
clone_size: .
d_call: .
cdr3_nt: TGTGCCAGCAGTTTCTCCCCCAACAATGAGCAGTTCTTC
cdr3_aa: CASSFSPNNEQFF

v_call: TRBV20-1
cdr3_length: 16
j_call: TRBJ1-2
clone_size: .
d_call: .
cdr3_nt: TGCAGTGCTAGAGGTTTGGTAGACTCCTATAACTATGGCTACACCTTC
cdr3_aa: CSARGLVDSYNYGYTF

v_call: TRBV11-2
cdr3_length: 16
j_call: TRBJ2-3
clone_size: .
d_call: .
cdr3_nt: TGTGCCAGCAGCTTAGCCGCTTTGACTTCCACAGATACGCAGTATTTT
cdr3_aa: CASSLAALTSTDTQYF

v_call: TRBV7-9
cdr3_length: 19
j_call: TRBJ2-2
clone_size: .
d_call: TRBD2
cdr3_nt: TGTGCCAGCAGCCCGCTGTTGATAGCGGGATCGATCAAATCCGGGGAGCTGTTTTTT
cdr3_aa: CASSPLLIAGSIKSGELFF

v_call: TRBV29-1
cdr3_length: 15
j_call: TRBJ2-7
clone_size: .
d_call: .
cdr3_nt: TGCAGCGTGAGGGGGGGGCAGGGGGCGTTGTACGAGCAGTACTTC
cdr3_aa: CSVRGGQGALYEQYF

v_call: TRBV6-1
cdr3_length: 12
j_call: TRBJ2-7
clone_size: few
d_call: .
cdr3_nt: TGTGCCAGCCTTGCCGGGTCCTACGAGCAGTACTTC
cdr3_aa: CASLAGSYEQYF

v_call: TRBV20-1
cdr3_length: 15
j_call: TRBJ1-5
clone_size: once
d_call: TRBD1
cdr3_nt: TGCAGTGCCGCCTACGACAGGGGGTTGAATCAGCCCCAGCATTTT
cdr3_aa: CSAAYDRGLNQPQHF

v_call: TRBV19
cdr3_length: 13
j_call: TRBJ2-1
clone_size: .
d_call: TRBD1
cdr3_nt: TGTGCCAGCCGGGACAGGGGCGCCAATGAGCAGTTCTTC
cdr3_aa: CASRDRGANEQFF

v_call: TRBV6-2/TRBV6-3
cdr3_length: 16
j_call: TRBJ2-1
clone_size: once
d_call: .
cdr3_nt: TGTGCCAGCAGTTACTCGCCGGGACTTGCTCAAGGAGAGCAGTTCTTC
cdr3_aa: CASSYSPGLAQGEQFF

v_call: TRBV27
cdr3_length: 13
j_call: TRBJ2-1
clone_size: .
d_call: .
cdr3_nt: TGTGCCAGCAGTTTGGGGAGAGGCAATGAGCAGTTCTTC
cdr3_aa: CASSLGRGNEQFF

v_call: TRBV7-9
cdr3_length: 17
j_call: TRBJ1-3
clone_size: .
d_call: TRBD1
cdr3_nt: TGTGCCAGCAGCCCCGTCCGGGACAGGGCACTTGGAAACACCATATATTTT
cdr3_aa: CASSPVRDRALGNTIYF

v_call: TRBV7-2
cdr3_length: 15
j_call: TRBJ2-1
clone_size: .
d_call: .
cdr3_nt: TGTGCCAGCAGCGGAATTGCGGCGTCCTACAATGAGCAGTTCTTC
cdr3_aa: CASSGIAASYNEQFF

v_call: TRBV21-1
cdr3_length: 15
j_call: TRBJ2-1
clone_size: .
d_call: .
cdr3_nt: TGTGCCAGCAGCAAAGCCCTCGGAGGTGCGGATGAGCAGTTCTTC
cdr3_aa: CASSKALGGADEQFF

v_call: TRBV13
cdr3_length: 15
j_call: TRBJ2-1
clone_size: .
d_call: TRBD2
cdr3_nt: TGTGCCAGCAGCTCCGGACTAGCGGGGTACAATGAGCAGTTCTTC
cdr3_aa: CASSSGLAGYNEQFF

v_call: TRBV7-7
cdr3_length: 15
j_call: TRBJ2-1
clone_size: .
d_call: TRBD2
cdr3_nt: TGTGCTAGCAGCCTCAGCGGGATTTCCTACAATGAGCAGTTCTTC
cdr3_aa: CASSLSGISYNEQFF

v_call: TRBV14
cdr3_length: 14
j_call: TRBJ1-2
clone_size: .
d_call: .
cdr3_nt: TGTGCCAGCAGCCCGGGCCTGCGTGGGGATGGCTACACCTTC
cdr3_aa: CASSPGLRGDGYTF

v_call: TRBV13
cdr3_length: 17
j_call: TRBJ1-1
clone_size: .
d_call: .
cdr3_nt: TGTGCCAGCGGGGCAGGGATGTCCTTACCGGTGGACACTGAAGCTTTCTTT
cdr3_aa: CASGAGMSLPVDTEAFF

v_call: TRBV27
cdr3_length: 14
j_call: TRBJ1-5
clone_size: .
d_call: TRBD1
cdr3_nt: TGTGCCAGCAGTTCCGGACAGGGAGGTCAGCCCCAGCATTTT
cdr3_aa: CASSSGQGGQPQHF

v_call: TRBV6-5
cdr3_length: 18
j_call: TRBJ2-1
clone_size: .
d_call: TRBD2
cdr3_nt: TGTGCCAGCAGTTTCGGACTAGCGGGAGGGCTTCTTCGTCATGAGCAGTTCTTC
cdr3_aa: CASSFGLAGGLLRHEQFF

v_call: TRBV29-1
cdr3_length: 14
j_call: TRBJ2-7
clone_size: .
d_call: .
cdr3_nt: TGCAGCGTTGAATCCCCCGGACAGAGCTACGAGCAGTACTTC
cdr3_aa: CSVESPGQSYEQYF

v_call: TRBV29-1
cdr3_length: 14
j_call: TRBJ2-3
clone_size: .
d_call: .
cdr3_nt: TGCAGCGTTGAAGATCTAGGAGGGACAGATACGCAGTATTTT
cdr3_aa: CSVEDLGGTDTQYF

v_call: TRBV6-2/TRBV6-3
cdr3_length: 15
j_call: TRBJ2-7
clone_size: .
d_call: .
cdr3_nt: TGTGCCAGCAGTTACTCGAACGGATCCGGAGCGGAGCAGTACTTC
cdr3_aa: CASSYSNGSGAEQYF

v_call: TRBV4-1
cdr3_length: 15
j_call: TRBJ2-2
clone_size: .
d_call: .
cdr3_nt: TGCGCCAGCAGCCCGGGGACCGGTAACACCGGGGAGCTGTTTTTT
cdr3_aa: CASSPGTGNTGELFF

v_call: TRBV6-1
cdr3_length: 17
j_call: TRBJ2-1
clone_size: .
d_call: .
cdr3_nt: TGTGCCAGCAGTGAAGGGGAACACTACTACTCCTACAATGAGCAGTTCTTC
cdr3_aa: CASSEGEHYYSYNEQFF

v_call: TRBV7-6
cdr3_length: 14
j_call: TRBJ2-1
clone_size: .
d_call: TRBD1
cdr3_nt: TGTGCCAGCAGCTTCCCGGGACAGGGCTATGAGCAGTTCTTC
cdr3_aa: CASSFPGQGYEQFF

v_call: TRBV28
cdr3_length: 16
j_call: TRBJ2-7
clone_size: .
d_call: TRBD1
cdr3_nt: TGTGCCAGCAGTTTACGCCAAGGGGGCGCGAGATACGAGCAGTACTTC
cdr3_aa: CASSLRQGGARYEQYF

v_call: TRBV19
cdr3_length: 15
j_call: TRBJ2-1
clone_size: .
d_call: TRBD1
cdr3_nt: TGTGCCAGTAGTATTTCCGGGACAGGTGGAAATGAGCAGTTCTTC
cdr3_aa: CASSISGTGGNEQFF

v_call: TRBV20-1
cdr3_length: 14
j_call: TRBJ2-7
clone_size: .
d_call: .
cdr3_nt: TGCAGTGCTAGGGGCGGAGGGGGCCCCTACGAGCAGTACTTC
cdr3_aa: CSARGGGGPYEQYF

v_call: TRBV24-1
cdr3_length: 13
j_call: TRBJ1-2
clone_size: .
d_call: .
cdr3_nt: TGTGCCACCAGTGCGGCAGGGCAAGATGGCTACACCTTC
cdr3_aa: CATSAAGQDGYTF

v_call: TRBV5-1
cdr3_length: 16
j_call: TRBJ1-4
clone_size: .
d_call: TRBD1
cdr3_nt: TGCGCCAGCAGCTTTTCCCGGGACAGCCATAATGAAAAACTGTTTTTT
cdr3_aa: CASSFSRDSHNEKLFF

v_call: TRBV7-9
cdr3_length: 15
j_call: TRBJ2-3
clone_size: .
d_call: TRBD1
cdr3_nt: TGTGCCAGCAGCCAAGGGACAGCGAGCACAGATACGCAGTATTTT
cdr3_aa: CASSQGTASTDTQYF

v_call: TRBV14
cdr3_length: 13
j_call: TRBJ2-7
clone_size: .
d_call: .
cdr3_nt: TGTGCCAGCAGTCCGGGACGGACCTACGAGCAGTACTTC
cdr3_aa: CASSPGRTYEQYF

v_call: TRBV6-9
cdr3_length: 14
j_call: TRBJ2-7
clone_size: few
d_call: TRBD2
cdr3_nt: TGTGCCAGCAGTTATTCGGGACTAGCGCTCGAGCAGTACTTC
cdr3_aa: CASSYSGLALEQYF

v_call: TRBV29-1
cdr3_length: 15
j_call: TRBJ2-1
clone_size: .
d_call: TRBD2
cdr3_nt: TGCAGCCTAGCAGAGCGCGGGAGGGCCTACAATGAGCAGTTCTTC
cdr3_aa: CSLAERGRAYNEQFF

v_call: TRBV6-5
cdr3_length: 17
j_call: TRBJ1-3
clone_size: .
d_call: .
cdr3_nt: TGTGCCAGCAGTTACTATCACCCCCGGACCTCTGGAAACACCATATATTTT
cdr3_aa: CASSYYHPRTSGNTIYF

v_call: TRBV7-9
cdr3_length: 16
j_call: TRBJ1-2
clone_size: .
d_call: .
cdr3_nt: TGTGCCAGCAGCTTAGCGCTCGAGACATCTAATTTGGGCTACACCTTC
cdr3_aa: CASSLALETSNLGYTF

v_call: TRBV5-6
cdr3_length: 14
j_call: TRBJ1-2
clone_size: .
d_call: .
cdr3_nt: TGTGCCAGCAGCTTGGGGGCACCCGGAAATGGCTACACCTTC
cdr3_aa: CASSLGAPGNGYTF

v_call: TRBV12-3/TRBV12-4
cdr3_length: 16
j_call: TRBJ2-2
clone_size: .
d_call: TRBD2
cdr3_nt: TGTGCCAGCAGCGGGAGGCTAGCACCGAACACCGGGGAGCTGTTTTTT
cdr3_aa: CASSGRLAPNTGELFF

v_call: TRBV4-2
cdr3_length: 20
j_call: TRBJ2-3
clone_size: .
d_call: TRBD1
cdr3_nt: TGTGCCAGCAGCCAAGATCAAGTTTTAGGGGGCTCTTCTAGCACAGATACGCAGTATTTT
cdr3_aa: CASSQDQVLGGSSSTDTQYF

v_call: TRBV12-3/TRBV12-4
cdr3_length: 16
j_call: TRBJ1-1
clone_size: .
d_call: .
cdr3_nt: TGTGCCAGCAACCCAAGTCGTGCGGGCCAGAACACTGAAGCTTTCTTT
cdr3_aa: CASNPSRAGQNTEAFF

v_call: TRBV29-1
cdr3_length: 12
j_call: TRBJ1-2
clone_size: .
d_call: .
cdr3_nt: TGCACGGTCGGGTCCCCTCTTGGGGGCTACACCTTC
cdr3_aa: CTVGSPLGGYTF

v_call: TRBV2
cdr3_length: 12
j_call: TRBJ2-3
clone_size: .
d_call: .
cdr3_nt: TGTGCCAGCCAACTAGCCCCTGATACGCAGTATTTT
cdr3_aa: CASQLAPDTQYF

v_call: TRBV9
cdr3_length: 18
j_call: TRBJ2-5
clone_size: .
d_call: TRBD1
cdr3_nt: TGTGCCAGCAGCGAGCGAACAGGGGGCCCTAATGTCCAAGAGACCCAGTACTTC
cdr3_aa: CASSERTGGPNVQETQYF

v_call: TRBV27
cdr3_length: 11
j_call: TRBJ2-7
clone_size: .
d_call: .
cdr3_nt: TGTGCCAGCAGTTCGTTCTACGAGCAGTACTTC
cdr3_aa: CASSSFYEQYF

v_call: TRBV6-4
cdr3_length: 15
j_call: TRBJ2-1
clone_size: .
d_call: TRBD2
cdr3_nt: TGTGCCAGCAGTCCAACTAGCGGGAATCGCAATGAGCAGTTCTTC
cdr3_aa: CASSPTSGNRNEQFF

v_call: TRBV25-1
cdr3_length: 12
j_call: TRBJ2-1
clone_size: .
d_call: .
cdr3_nt: TGTGCCAGCAGTGAGGGAGGCCCAGGCCAGTTCTTC
cdr3_aa: CASSEGGPGQFF

v_call: TRBV2
cdr3_length: 15
j_call: TRBJ1-1
clone_size: .
d_call: .
cdr3_nt: TGTGCCAGCAAATCAGAGGGTGGGGGTCGCACTGAAGCTTTCTTT
cdr3_aa: CASKSEGGGRTEAFF

v_call: TRBV9
cdr3_length: 15
j_call: TRBJ2-1
clone_size: .
d_call: TRBD2
cdr3_nt: TGTGCCAGCAGCGTAAGGGCGGGAGGGTACAATGAGCAGTTCTTC
cdr3_aa: CASSVRAGGYNEQFF

v_call: TRBV7-6
cdr3_length: 14
j_call: TRBJ2-1
clone_size: .
d_call: TRBD1
cdr3_nt: TGTGCCAGCAGCGATGGGGACAGAGGCTATGAGCAGTTCTTC
cdr3_aa: CASSDGDRGYEQFF